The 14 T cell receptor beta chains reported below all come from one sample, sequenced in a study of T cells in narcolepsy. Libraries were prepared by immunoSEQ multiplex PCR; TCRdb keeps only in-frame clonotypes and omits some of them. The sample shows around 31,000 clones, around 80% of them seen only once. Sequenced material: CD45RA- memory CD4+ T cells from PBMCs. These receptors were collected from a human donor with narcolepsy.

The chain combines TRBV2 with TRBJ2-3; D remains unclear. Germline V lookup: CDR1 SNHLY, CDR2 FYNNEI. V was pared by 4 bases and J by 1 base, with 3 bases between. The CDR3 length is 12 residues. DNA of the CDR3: TGTGCCAGCAGTGTCCGCACAGATACGCAGTATTTT. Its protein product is CASSVRTDTQYF.

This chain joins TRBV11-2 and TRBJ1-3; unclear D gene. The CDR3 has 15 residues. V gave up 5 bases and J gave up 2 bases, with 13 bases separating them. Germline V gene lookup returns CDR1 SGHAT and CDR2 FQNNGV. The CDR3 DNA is TGTGCCAGCAGCCTCTTCCGGTTCGCTGGAAACACCATATATTTT. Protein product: CASSLFRFAGNTIYF.

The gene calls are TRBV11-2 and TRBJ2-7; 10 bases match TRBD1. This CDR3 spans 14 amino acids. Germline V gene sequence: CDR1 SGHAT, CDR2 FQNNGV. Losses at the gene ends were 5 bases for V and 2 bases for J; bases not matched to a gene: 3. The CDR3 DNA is TGTGCCAGCAGCCAGGGACAGGGGACCTACGAGCAGTACTTC. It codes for CASSQGQGTYEQYF.

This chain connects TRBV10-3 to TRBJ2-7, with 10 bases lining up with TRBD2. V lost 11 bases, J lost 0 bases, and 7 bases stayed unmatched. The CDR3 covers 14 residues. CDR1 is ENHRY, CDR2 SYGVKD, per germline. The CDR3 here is CAASPSGSSYEQYF. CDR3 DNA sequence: TGTGCCGCTAGCCCTAGCGGGAGCTCCTACGAGCAGTACTTC.

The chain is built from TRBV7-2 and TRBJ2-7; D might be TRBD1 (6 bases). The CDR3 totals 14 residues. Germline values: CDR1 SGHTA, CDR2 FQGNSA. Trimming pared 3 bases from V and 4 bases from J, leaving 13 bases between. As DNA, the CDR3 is TGTGCCAGCAGCTTGGACAGAGCTCAATACGAGCAGTACTTC. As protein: CASSLDRAQYEQYF.

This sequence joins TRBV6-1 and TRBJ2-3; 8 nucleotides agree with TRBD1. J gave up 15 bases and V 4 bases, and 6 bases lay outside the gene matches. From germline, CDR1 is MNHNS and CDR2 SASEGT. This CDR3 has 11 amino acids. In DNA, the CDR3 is TGTGCCAGCAGTGCCCAGGGGGCCCACTATTTT. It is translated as CASSAQGAHYF.

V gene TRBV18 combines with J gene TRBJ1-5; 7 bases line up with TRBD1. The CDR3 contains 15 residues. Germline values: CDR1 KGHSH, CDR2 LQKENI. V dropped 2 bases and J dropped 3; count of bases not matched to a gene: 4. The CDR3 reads CASSPSGTDNQPQHF. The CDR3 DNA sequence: TGTGCCAGCTCACCAAGTGGGACAGACAATCAGCCCCAGCATTTT.

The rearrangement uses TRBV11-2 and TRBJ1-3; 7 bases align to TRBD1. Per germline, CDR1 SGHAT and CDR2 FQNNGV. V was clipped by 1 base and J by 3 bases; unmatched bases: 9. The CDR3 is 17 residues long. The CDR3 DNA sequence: TGTGCCAGCAGCTTAGTCCCAGGGGGATTCGATGGAAACACCATATATTTT. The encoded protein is CASSLVPGGFDGNTIYF.

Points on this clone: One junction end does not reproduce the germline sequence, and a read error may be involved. As DNA, the CDR3 is TGCGCCAGCAGCTTTTACCTACAGGGGGCCAGGAGCTCCCACGAGCAGTACTTC. Its translation is CASSFYLQGARSSHEQYF. The chain has TRBV5-1 and TRBJ2-7; TRBD1 matches 9 bases. This CDR3 is built from 18 residues. Germline CDR1 is SGHRS and CDR2 is YFSETQ.

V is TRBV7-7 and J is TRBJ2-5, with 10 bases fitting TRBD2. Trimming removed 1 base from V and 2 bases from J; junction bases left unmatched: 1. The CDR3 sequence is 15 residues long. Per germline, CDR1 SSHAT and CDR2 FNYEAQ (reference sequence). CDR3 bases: TGTGCCAGCAGCTTAGGAGCGGGGGGGCAAGAGACCCAGTACTTC. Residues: CASSLGAGGQETQYF.

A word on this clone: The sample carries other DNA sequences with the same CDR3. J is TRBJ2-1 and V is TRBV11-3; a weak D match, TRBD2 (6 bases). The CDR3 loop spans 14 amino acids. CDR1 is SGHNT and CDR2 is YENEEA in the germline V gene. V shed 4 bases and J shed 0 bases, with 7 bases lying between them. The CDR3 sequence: CASSSGSSYNEQFF. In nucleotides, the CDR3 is TGTGCCAGCAGCTCCGGGAGCTCCTACAATGAGCAGTTCTTC.

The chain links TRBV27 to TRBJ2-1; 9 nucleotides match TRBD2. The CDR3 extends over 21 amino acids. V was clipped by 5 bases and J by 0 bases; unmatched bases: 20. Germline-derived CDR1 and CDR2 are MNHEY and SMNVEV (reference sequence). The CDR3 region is CASSPGRVWLAGLPSYNEQFF. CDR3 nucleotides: TGTGCCAGCAGTCCAGGGCGGGTGTGGCTAGCGGGACTCCCCTCCTACAATGAGCAGTTCTTC.

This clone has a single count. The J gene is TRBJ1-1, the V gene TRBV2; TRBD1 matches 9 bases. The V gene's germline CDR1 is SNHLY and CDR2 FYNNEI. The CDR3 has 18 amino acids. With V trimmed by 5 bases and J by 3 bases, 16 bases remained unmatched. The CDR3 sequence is CASSLLEEDRGKDTEAFF. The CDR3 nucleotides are TGTGCCAGCAGTCTTCTTGAGGAGGACAGGGGAAAGGACACTGAAGCTTTCTTT.

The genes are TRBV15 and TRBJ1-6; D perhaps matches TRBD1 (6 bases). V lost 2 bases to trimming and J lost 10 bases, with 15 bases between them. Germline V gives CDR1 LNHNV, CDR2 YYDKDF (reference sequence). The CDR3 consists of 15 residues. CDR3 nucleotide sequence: TGTGCCACCAGCAGACGACAGGCCGAAGGATCACCCCTCCACTTT. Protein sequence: CATSRRQAEGSPLHF. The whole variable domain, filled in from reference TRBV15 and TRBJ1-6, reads DAMVIQNPRYQVTQFGKPVTLSCSQTLNHNVMYWYQQKSSQAPKLLFHYYDKDFNNEADTPDNFQSRRPNTSFCFLDIRSPGLGDTAMYLCATSRRQAEGSPLHFGNGTRLTVT.